This T cell receptor (beta chain) comes out of a study of post-analysis software for immune sequencing data. Study-wide context: Recorded disease courses covered relapsing-remitting, secondary progressive and progressive-relapsing multiple sclerosis. Some patients had no subtype annotation.

Study observations and caveats: Multiple sclerosis patients showed significantly lower normalized Chao1 diversity than controls did. Strong co-clustering by F measure was seen for same-batch samples. The five TRBV segments detected at higher frequency in patients than in controls included TRBV5-6, TRBV5-1 and TRBV20-1.

This clonotype was counted a few times. Its antigen remains unidentified. The germline V and J ends were trimmed by 7 bases and 2 bases, with 15 bases remaining between them. Germline CDR1 reads SQVTM; CDR2 reads ANQGSEA. This CDR3 has 13 amino acids. The TCR beta cDNA libraries contained unique molecular identifiers. There were roughly 0.95 to 11 million T cells, and 450,000 to 550,000 cDNA molecules came from them. One entry per CDR3 protein results from TCRdb running MiXCR on the PCR reads. The sample includes about 820,000 distinct CDR3 sequences, roughly 58% of them seen just once. This receptor was taken from a girl under 18 with multiple sclerosis. The chain employs TRBV29-1 and TRBJ2-7; D tentatively fits TRBD1 or TRBD2 (5 bases each). The sample comprised blood. CDR3 in amino acids: CSAGELGAYEQYF. CDR3 DNA sequence: TGCAGCGCCGGAGAGCTGGGGGCCTACGAGCAGTACTTC.